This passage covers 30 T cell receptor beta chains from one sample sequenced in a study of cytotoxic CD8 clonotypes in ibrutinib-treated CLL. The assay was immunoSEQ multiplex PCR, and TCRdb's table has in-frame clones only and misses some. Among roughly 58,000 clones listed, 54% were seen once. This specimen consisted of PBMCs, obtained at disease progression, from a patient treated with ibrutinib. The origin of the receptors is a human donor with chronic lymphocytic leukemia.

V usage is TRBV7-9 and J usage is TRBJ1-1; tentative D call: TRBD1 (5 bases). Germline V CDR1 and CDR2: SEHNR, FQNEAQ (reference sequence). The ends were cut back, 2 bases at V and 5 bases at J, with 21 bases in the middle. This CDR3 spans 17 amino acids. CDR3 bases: TGTGCCAGCAGCTTATTCGGGTCCCTCGGGGGGGGGACTGAAGCTTTCTTT. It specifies CASSLFGSLGGGTEAFF.

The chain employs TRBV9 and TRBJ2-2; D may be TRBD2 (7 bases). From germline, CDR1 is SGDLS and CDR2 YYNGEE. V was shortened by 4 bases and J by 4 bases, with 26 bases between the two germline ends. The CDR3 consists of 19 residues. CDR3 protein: CASSPRELYGGRGTGELFF. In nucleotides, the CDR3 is TGTGCCAGCAGCCCCCGAGAGTTGTACGGGGGGCGCGGCACCGGGGAGCTGTTTTTT.

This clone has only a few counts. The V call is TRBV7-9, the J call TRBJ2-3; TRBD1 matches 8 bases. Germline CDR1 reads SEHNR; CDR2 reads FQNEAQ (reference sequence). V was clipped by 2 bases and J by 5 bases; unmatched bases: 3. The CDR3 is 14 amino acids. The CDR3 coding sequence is TGTGCCAGCAGCTTACAGGGGGCCTTAGATACGCAGTATTTT. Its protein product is CASSLQGALDTQYF.

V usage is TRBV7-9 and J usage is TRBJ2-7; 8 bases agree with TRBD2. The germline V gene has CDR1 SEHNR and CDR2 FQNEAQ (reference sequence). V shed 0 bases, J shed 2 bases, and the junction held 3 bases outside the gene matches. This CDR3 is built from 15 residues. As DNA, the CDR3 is TGTGCCAGCAGCTTAGCGGAGGGACTAGCCTACGAGCAGTACTTC. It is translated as CASSLAEGLAYEQYF.

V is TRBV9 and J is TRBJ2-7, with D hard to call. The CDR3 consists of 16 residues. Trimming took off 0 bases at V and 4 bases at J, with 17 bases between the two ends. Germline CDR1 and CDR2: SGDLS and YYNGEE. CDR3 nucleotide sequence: TGTGCCAGCAGCGTAGATCAGTGGGATGCTTTATACGAGCAGTACTTC. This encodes CASSVDQWDALYEQYF.

The chain's CDR3 is CAWSGRGTGADTQYF. For the CDR3, the DNA is TGTGCCTGGAGTGGAAGGGGTACCGGGGCGGATACGCAGTATTTT. This sequence joins TRBV30 and TRBJ2-3; D may match TRBD1 or TRBD2 (5 bases each). Per the germline V gene, CDR1 is GTSNPN and CDR2 is SVGIG (reference sequence). The germline V and J ends were trimmed by 1 base and 6 bases, with 17 bases remaining between them. This CDR3 spans 15 amino acids.

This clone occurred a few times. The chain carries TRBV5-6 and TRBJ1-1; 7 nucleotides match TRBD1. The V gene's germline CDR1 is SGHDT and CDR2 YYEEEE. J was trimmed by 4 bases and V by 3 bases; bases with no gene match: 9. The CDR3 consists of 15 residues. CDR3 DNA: TGTGCCAGCAGCTCTTACCTCAGGGGGGCCACTGAAGCTTTCTTT. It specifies CASSSYLRGATEAFF.

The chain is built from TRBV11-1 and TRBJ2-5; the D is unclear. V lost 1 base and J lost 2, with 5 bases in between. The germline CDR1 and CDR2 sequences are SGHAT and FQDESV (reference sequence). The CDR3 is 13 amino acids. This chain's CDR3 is CASSLGFQETQYF. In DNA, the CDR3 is TGTGCCAGCAGCTTAGGGTTTCAAGAGACCCAGTACTTC.

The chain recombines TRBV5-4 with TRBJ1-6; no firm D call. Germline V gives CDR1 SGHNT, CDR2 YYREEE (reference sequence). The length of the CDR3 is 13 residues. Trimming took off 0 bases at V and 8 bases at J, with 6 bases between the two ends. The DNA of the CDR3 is TGTGCCAGCAGCTTGGACACCTATTCACCCCTCCACTTT. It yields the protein CASSLDTYSPLHF.

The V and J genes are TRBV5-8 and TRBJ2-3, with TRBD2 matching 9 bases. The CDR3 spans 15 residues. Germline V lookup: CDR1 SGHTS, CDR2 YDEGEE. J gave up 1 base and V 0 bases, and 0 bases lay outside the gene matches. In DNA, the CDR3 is TGTGCCAGCAGCTTGGGGACTAGCGGCACAGATACGCAGTATTTT. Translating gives CASSLGTSGTDTQYF.

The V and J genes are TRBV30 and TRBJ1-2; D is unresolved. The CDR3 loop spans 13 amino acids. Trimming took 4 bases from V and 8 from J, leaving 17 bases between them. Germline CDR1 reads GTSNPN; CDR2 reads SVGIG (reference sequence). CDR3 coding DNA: TGTGCCTGGATTTACCCCTCGGACGGGGGCTACACCTTC. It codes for CAWIYPSDGGYTF.

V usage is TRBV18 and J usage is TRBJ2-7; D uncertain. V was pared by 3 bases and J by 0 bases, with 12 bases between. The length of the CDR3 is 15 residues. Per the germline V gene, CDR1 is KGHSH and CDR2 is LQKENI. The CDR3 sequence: CASSPGQMISYEQYF. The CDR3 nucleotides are TGTGCCAGCTCACCGGGCCAGATGATCTCCTACGAGCAGTACTTC. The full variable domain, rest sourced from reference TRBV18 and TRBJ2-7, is NAGVMQNPRHLVRRRGQEARLRCSPMKGHSHVYWYRQLPEEGLKFMVYLQKENIIDESGMPKERFSAEFPKEGPSILRIQQVVRGDSAAYFCASSPGQMISYEQYFGPGTRLTVT.

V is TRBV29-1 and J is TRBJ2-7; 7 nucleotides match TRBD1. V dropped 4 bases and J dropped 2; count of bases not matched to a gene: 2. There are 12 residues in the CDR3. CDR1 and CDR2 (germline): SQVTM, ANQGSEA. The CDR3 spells CSVGGTAYEQYF. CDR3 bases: TGCAGCGTTGGGGGGACAGCCTACGAGCAGTACTTC.

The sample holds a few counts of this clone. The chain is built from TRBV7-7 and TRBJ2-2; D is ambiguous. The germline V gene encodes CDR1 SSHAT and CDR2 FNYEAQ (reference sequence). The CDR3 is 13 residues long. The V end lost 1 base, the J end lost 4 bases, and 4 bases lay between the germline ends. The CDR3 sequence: CASSLDGTGELFF. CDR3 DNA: TGTGCCAGCAGCTTAGATGGCACCGGGGAGCTGTTTTTT.

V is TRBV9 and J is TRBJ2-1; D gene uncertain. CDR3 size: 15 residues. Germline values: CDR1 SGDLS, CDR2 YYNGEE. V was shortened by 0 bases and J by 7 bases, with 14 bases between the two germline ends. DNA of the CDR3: TGTGCCAGCAGCGTAGTTTTCGATGGTTGGAATGAGCAGTTCTTC. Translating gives CASSVVFDGWNEQFF.

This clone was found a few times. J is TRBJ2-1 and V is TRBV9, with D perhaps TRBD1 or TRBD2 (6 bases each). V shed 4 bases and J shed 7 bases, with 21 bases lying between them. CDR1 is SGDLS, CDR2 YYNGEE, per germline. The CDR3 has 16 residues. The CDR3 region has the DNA TGTGCCAGCAGCATATACCGTTGGGGGGCTCAGAATGAGCAGTTCTTC. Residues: CASSIYRWGAQNEQFF. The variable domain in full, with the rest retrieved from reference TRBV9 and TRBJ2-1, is DSGVTQTPKHLITATGQRVTLRCSPRSGDLSVYWYQQSLDQGLQFLIQYYNGEERAKGNILERFSAQQFPDLHSELNLSSLELGDSALYFCASSIYRWGAQNEQFFGPGTRLTVL.

CDR3 sequence (DNA): TGTGCCAGCCGTGGTACAGTCTATAATTCACCCCTCCACTTT. Residues: CASRGTVYNSPLHF. The chain uses TRBV27 and TRBJ1-6; D not certain. V dropped 8 bases and J dropped 3 bases, with 11 bases sitting between them. Germline CDR1 and CDR2: MNHEY and SMNVEV (reference sequence). There are 14 residues in the CDR3.

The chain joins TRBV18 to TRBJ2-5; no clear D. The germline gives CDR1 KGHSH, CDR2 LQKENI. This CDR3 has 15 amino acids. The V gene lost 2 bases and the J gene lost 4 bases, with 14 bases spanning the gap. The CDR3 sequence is CASSPNQAPPETQYF. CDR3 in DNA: TGTGCCAGCTCACCAAACCAGGCACCGCCAGAGACCCAGTACTTC.

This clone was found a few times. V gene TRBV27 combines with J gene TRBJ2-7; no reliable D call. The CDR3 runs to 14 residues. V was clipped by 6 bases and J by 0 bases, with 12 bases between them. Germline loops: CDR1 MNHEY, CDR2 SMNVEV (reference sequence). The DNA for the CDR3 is TGTGCCAGCAGGGGCCGCCCCAGCTCCTACGAGCAGTACTTC. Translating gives CASRGRPSSYEQYF.

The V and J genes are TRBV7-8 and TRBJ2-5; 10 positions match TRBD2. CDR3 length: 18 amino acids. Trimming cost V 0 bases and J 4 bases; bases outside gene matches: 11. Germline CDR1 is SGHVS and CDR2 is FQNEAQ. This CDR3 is CASSLANWEASGGETQYF. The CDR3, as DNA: TGTGCCAGCAGCTTAGCCAACTGGGAGGCTAGCGGGGGAGAGACCCAGTACTTC.

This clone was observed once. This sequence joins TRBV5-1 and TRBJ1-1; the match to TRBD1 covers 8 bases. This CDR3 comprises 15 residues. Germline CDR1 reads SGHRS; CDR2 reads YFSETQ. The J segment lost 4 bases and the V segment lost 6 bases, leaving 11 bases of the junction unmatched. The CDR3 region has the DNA TGCGCCAGCAACTTCACAACAGGGGGGAGCACTGAAGCTTTCTTT. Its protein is CASNFTTGGSTEAFF.

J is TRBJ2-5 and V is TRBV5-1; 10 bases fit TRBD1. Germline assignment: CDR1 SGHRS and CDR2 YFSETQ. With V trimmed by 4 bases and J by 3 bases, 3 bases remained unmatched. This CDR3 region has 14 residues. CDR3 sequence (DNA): TGCGCCAGCAGCCCAGGACAGGGGGAAGAGACCCAGTACTTC. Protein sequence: CASSPGQGEETQYF.

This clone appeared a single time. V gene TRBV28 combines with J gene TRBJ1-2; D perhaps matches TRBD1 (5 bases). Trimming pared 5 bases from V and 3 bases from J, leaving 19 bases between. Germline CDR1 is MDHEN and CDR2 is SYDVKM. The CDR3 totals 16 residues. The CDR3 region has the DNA TGTGCCAGCAGTCCGCTTGGGGCAGGGCAAGACTATGGCTACACCTTC. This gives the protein CASSPLGAGQDYGYTF.

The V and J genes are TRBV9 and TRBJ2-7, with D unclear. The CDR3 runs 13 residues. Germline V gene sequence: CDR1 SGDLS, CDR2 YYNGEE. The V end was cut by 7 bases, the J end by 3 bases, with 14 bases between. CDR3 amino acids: CASAHRTGYEQYF. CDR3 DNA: TGTGCCAGCGCACACAGAACGGGCTACGAGCAGTACTTC.

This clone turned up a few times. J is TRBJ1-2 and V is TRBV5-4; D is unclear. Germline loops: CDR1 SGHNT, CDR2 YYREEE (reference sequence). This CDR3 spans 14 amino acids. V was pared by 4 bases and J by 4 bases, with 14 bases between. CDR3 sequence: CASSPPGYSYGYTF. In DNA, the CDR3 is TGTGCCAGCAGCCCCCCGGGTTACAGCTATGGCTACACCTTC.

The CDR3 bases are TGTGCCAGCAGCACTACAGAAAATCAGCCCCAGCATTTT. Encoded protein: CASSTTENQPQHF. The genes are TRBV7-7 and TRBJ1-5; no clear D. Trimming pared 5 bases from V and 4 bases from J, leaving 9 bases between. The CDR3 contains 13 residues. Germline CDR1 and CDR2: SSHAT and FNYEAQ (reference sequence).

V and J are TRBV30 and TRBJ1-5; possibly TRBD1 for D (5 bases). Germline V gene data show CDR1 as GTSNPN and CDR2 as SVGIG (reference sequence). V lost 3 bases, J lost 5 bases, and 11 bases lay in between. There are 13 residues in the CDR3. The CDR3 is CAWSRTRDQPQHF. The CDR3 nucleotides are TGTGCCTGGAGCAGAACCAGGGATCAGCCCCAGCATTTT.

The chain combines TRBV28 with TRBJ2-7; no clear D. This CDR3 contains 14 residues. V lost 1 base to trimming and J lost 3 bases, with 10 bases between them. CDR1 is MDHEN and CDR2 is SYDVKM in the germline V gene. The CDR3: CASSLFPGLYEQYF. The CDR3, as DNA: TGTGCCAGCAGTTTATTCCCAGGTCTCTACGAGCAGTACTTC.

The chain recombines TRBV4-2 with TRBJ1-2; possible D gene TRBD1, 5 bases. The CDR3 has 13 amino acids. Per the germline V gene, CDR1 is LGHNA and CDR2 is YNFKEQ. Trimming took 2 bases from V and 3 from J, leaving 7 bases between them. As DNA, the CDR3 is TGTGCCAGCAGCCAAACGACAGACTATGGCTACACCTTC. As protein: CASSQTTDYGYTF.

The CDR3 loop is CSVGAEAISEQYF. The CDR3 DNA reads TGCAGCGTGGGGGCTGAAGCTATCTCGGAGCAGTACTTC. The rearrangement joins TRBV29-1 to TRBJ2-7; D perhaps matches TRBD1 (6 bases). The germline V gene has CDR1 SQVTM and CDR2 ANQGSEA. V lost 6 bases and J 7 bases, leaving 19 bases between the germline ends. This CDR3 comprises 13 residues.